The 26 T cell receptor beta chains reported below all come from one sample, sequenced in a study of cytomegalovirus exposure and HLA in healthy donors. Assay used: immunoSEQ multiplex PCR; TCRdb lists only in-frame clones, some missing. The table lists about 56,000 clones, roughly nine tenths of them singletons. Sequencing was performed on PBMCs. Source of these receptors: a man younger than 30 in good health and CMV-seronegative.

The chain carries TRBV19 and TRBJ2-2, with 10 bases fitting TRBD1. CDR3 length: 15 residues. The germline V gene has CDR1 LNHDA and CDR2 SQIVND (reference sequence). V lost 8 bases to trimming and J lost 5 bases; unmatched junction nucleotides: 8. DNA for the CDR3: TGTGCCAGTGCCCGGGACAGGGGCAGTACCGGGGAGCTGTTTTTT. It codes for CASARDRGSTGELFF. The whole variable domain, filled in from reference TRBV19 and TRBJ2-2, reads DGGITQSPKYLFRKEGQNVTLSCEQNLNHDAMYWYRQDPGQGLRLIYYSQIVNDFQKGDIAEGYSVSREKKESFPLTVTSAQKNPTAFYLCASARDRGSTGELFFGEGSRLTVL.

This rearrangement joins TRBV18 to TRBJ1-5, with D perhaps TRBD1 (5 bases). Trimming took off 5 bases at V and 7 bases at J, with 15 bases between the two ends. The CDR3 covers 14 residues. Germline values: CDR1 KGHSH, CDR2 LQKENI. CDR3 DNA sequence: TGTGCCAGCTCAGGTCAGGGAGGTTGGCAGCCCCAGCATTTT. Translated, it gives CASSGQGGWQPQHF.

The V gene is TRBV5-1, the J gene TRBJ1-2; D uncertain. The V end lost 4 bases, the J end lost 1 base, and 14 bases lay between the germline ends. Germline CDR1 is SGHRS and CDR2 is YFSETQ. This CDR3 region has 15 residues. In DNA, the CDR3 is TGCGCCAGCAGCATTGGATCTACAGATAACTATGGCTACACCTTC. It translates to CASSIGSTDNYGYTF.

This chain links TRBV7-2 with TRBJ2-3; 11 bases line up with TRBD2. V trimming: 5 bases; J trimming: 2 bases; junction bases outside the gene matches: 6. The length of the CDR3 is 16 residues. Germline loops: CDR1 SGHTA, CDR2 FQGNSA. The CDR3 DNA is TGTGCCAGCAGCGACACTAGCGGGGGTTACACAGATACGCAGTATTTT. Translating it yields CASSDTSGGYTDTQYF. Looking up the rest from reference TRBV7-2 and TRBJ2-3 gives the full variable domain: GAGVSQSPSNKVTEKGKDVELRCDPISGHTALYWYRQSLGQGLEFLIYFQGNSAPDKSGLPSDRFSAERTGGSVSTLTIQRTQQEDSAVYLCASSDTSGGYTDTQYFGPGTRLTVL.

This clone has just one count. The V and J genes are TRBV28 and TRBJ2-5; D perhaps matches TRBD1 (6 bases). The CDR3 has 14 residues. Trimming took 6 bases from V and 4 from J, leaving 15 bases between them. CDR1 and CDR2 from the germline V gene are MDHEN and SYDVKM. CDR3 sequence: CASSPPPRGETQYF. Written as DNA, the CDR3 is TGTGCCAGCAGCCCTCCCCCCAGGGGAGAGACCCAGTACTTC.

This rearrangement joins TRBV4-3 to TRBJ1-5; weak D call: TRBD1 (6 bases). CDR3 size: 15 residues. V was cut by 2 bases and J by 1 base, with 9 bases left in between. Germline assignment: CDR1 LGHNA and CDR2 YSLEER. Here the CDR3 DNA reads TGCGCCAGCAGCCAATGGGGACACAGCAATCAGCCCCAGCATTTT. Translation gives CASSQWGHSNQPQHF.

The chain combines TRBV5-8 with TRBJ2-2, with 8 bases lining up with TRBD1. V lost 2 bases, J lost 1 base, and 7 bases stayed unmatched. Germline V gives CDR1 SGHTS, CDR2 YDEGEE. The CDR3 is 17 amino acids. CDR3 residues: CASSFPWTGKNTGELFF. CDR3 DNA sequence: TGTGCCAGCAGCTTCCCCTGGACAGGGAAGAACACCGGGGAGCTGTTTTTT.

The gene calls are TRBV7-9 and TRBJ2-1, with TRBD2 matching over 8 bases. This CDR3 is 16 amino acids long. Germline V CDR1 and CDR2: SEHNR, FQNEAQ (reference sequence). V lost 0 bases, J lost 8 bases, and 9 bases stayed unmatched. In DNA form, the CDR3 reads TGTGCCAGCAGCTTAGCGCGGGGCGGGAGGCCGGATGAGCAGTTCTTC. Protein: CASSLARGGRPDEQFF.

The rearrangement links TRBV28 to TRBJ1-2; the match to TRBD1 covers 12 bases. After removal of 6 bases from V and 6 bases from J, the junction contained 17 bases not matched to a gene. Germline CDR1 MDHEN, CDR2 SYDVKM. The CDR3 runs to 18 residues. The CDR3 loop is CASSPEGTGGFREDGYTF. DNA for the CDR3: TGTGCCAGCAGCCCTGAAGGGACAGGGGGCTTTCGCGAGGATGGCTACACCTTC.

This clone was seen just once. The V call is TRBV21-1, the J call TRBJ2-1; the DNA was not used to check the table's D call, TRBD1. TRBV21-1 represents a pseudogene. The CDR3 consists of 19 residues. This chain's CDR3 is CASSNFFCMAEQSYNEQFF. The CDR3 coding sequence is TGTGCCAGCAGCAATTTTTTTTGTATGGCAGAACAATCCTACAATGAGCAGTTCTTC.

DNA for the CDR3: TGTGCCAGCAGTCCCGGGACTAAAGGATACAATGAGCAGTTCTTC. It encodes CASSPGTKGYNEQFF. The V gene is TRBV27, the J gene TRBJ2-1; TRBD2 matches 7 bases. Germline V gene sequence: CDR1 MNHEY, CDR2 SMNVEV (reference sequence). V was pared by 5 bases and J by 4 bases, with 8 bases of the junction left unmatched. This CDR3 spans 15 amino acids.

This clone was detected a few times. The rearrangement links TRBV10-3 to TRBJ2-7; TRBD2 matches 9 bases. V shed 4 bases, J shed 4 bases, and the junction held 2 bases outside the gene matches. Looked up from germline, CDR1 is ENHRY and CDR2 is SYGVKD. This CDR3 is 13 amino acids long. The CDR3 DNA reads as TGTGCCATCAGTGCCCTAGCGGGGTACGAGCAGTACTTC. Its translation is CAISALAGYEQYF.

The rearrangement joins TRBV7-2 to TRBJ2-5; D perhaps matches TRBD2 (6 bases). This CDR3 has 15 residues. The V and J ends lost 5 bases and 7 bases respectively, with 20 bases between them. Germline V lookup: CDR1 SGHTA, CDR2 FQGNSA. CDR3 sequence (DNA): TGTGCCAGCAGCCCCCTAGCGCCCGGGCGTGGGACCCAGTACTTC. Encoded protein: CASSPLAPGRGTQYF.

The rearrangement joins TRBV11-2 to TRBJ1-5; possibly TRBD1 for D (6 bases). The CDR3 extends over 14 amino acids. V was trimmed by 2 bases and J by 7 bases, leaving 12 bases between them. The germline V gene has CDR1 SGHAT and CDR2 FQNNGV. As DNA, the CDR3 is TGTGCCAGCAGCTTACGCGCGGGGGCCCAGCCCCAGCATTTT. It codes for CASSLRAGAQPQHF.

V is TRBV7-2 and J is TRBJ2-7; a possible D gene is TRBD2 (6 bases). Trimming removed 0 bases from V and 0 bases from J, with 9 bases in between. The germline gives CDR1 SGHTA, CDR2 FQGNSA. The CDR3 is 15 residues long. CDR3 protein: CASSLAGGSSYEQYF. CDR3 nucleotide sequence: TGTGCCAGCAGCTTAGCTGGGGGGAGCTCCTACGAGCAGTACTTC. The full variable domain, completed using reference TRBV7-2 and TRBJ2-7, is GAGVSQSPSNKVTEKGKDVELRCDPISGHTALYWYRQSLGQGLEFLIYFQGNSAPDKSGLPSDRFSAERTGGSVSTLTIQRTQQEDSAVYLCASSLAGGSSYEQYFGPGTRLTVT.

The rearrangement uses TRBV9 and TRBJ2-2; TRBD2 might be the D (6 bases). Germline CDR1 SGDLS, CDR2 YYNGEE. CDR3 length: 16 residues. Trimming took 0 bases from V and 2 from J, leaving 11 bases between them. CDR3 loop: CASSVGLALNTGELFF. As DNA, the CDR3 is TGTGCCAGCAGCGTAGGCCTAGCGCTTAACACCGGGGAGCTGTTTTTT. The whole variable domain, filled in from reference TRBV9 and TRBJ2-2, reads DSGVTQTPKHLITATGQRVTLRCSPRSGDLSVYWYQQSLDQGLQFLIQYYNGEERAKGNILERFSAQQFPDLHSELNLSSLELGDSALYFCASSVGLALNTGELFFGEGSRLTVL.

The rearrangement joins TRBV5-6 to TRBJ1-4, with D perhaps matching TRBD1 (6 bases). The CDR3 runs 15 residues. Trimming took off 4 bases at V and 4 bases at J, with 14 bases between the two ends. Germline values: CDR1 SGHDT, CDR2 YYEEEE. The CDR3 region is CASSVQGNDNEKLFF. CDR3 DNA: TGTGCCAGCAGCGTACAGGGTAATGATAATGAAAAACTGTTTTTT.

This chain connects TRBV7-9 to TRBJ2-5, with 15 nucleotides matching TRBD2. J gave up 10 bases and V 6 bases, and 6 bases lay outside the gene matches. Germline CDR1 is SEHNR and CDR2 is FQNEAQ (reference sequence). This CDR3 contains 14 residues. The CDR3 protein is CASSPGLAGGVQYF. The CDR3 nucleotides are TGTGCCAGCAGTCCGGGACTAGCGGGAGGCGTCCAGTACTTC.

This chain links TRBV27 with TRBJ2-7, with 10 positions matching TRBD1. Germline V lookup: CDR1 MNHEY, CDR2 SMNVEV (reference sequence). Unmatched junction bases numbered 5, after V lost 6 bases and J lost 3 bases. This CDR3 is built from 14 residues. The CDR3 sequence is CASSRTGGNYEQYF. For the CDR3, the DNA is TGTGCCAGCAGCCGGACAGGGGGGAACTACGAGCAGTACTTC.

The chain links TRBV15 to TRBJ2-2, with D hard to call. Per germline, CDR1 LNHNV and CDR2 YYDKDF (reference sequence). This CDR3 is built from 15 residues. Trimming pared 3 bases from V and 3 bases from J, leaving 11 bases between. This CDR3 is CATSSVPVHTGELFF. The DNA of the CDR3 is TGTGCCACCAGCAGCGTGCCGGTCCACACCGGGGAGCTGTTTTTT.

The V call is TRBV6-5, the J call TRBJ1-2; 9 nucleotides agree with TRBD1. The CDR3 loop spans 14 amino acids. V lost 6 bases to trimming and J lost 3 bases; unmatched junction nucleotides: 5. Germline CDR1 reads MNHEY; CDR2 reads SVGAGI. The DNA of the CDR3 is TGTGCCAGCAGAGGGGACAGGGCACACTATGGCTACACCTTC. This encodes CASRGDRAHYGYTF.

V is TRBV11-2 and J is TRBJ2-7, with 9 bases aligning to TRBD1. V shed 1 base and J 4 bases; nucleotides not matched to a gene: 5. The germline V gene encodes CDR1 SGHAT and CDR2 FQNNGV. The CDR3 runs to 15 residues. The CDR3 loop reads CASSLGTGAMYEQYF. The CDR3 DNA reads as TGTGCCAGCAGCTTAGGGACAGGGGCGATGTACGAGCAGTACTTC.

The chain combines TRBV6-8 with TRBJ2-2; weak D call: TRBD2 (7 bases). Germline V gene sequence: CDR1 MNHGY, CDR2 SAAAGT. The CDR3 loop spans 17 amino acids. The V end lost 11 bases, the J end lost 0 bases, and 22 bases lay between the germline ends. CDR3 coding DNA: TGTGCCCCCAGAGGTAGGGGGGAGGGCCCGAACACCGGGGAGCTGTTTTTT. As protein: CAPRGRGEGPNTGELFF.

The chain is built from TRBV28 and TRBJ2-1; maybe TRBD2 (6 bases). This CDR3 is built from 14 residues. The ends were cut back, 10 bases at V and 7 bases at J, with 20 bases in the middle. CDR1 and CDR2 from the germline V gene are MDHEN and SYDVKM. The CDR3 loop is CATSSGLGGNEQFF. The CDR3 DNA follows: TGTGCCACCTCCTCGGGACTGGGCGGGAATGAGCAGTTCTTC.

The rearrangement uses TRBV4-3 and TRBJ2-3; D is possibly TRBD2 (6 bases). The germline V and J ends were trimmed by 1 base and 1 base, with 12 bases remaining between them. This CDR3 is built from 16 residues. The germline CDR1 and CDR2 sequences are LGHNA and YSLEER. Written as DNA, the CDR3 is TGCGCCAGCAGCCAAGTATTGACGGGAGGCACAGATACGCAGTATTTT. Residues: CASSQVLTGGTDTQYF.

The CDR3 protein is CASYSHGTGLSGNTIYF. DNA for the CDR3: TGCGCCAGCTATAGTCACGGGACAGGGTTATCTGGAAACACCATATATTTT. The genes are TRBV5-1 and TRBJ1-3; 9 bases line up with TRBD1. Germline V CDR1 and CDR2: SGHRS, YFSETQ. Unmatched junction bases numbered 12, after V lost 7 bases and J lost 1 base. CDR3 size: 17 residues.